This T cell receptor beta chain comes out of a study of cytomegalovirus exposure and HLA in healthy donors. V was trimmed by 5 bases and J by 6 bases, leaving 17 bases between them. The germline CDR1 and CDR2 sequences are LNHDA and SQIVND (reference sequence). This CDR3 is 15 amino acids long. It was with 60 Vbeta and 13 Jbeta primers that the PCR ran. The repertoire was sequenced with immunoSEQ multiplex PCR; TCRdb's copy has only in-frame clones and lacks some. The sample gives 75,000 to 100,000 clones, 81% of which show up once; about 5% is in the top ten. The J gene is TRBJ1-5, the V gene TRBV19, with D possibly being TRBD1 (6 bases). The receptor was derived from a man aged 35 to 55 in good health and CMV-seropositive. Specimen: PBMCs. CDR3 DNA sequence: TGTGCCAGTAGTGTTGGGGGCGGGGGAGGTCAGCCCCAGCATTTT. This translates into CASSVGGGGGQPQHF.